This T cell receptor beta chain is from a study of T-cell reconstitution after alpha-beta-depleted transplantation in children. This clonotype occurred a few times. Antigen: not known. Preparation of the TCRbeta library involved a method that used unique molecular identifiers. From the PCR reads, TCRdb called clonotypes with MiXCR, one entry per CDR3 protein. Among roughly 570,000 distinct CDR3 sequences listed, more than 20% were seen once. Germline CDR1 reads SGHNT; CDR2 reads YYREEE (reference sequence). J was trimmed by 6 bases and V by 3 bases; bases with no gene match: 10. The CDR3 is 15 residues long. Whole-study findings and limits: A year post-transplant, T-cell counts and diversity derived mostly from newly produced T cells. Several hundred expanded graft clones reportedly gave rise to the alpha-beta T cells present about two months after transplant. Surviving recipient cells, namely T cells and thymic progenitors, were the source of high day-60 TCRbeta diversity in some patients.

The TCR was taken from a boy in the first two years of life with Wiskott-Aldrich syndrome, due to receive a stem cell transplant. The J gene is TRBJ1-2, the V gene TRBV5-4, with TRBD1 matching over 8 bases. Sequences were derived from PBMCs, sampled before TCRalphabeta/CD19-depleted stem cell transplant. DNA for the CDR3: TGTGCCAGCAGCTCCCCAGGGGGCTCTACGAATGGCTACACCTTC. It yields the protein CASSSPGGSTNGYTF.